The 32 T cell receptor beta chains in this list originate from one sample, sequenced in a study of Ad26.COV2.S vaccination and SARS-CoV-2 variants. Data came from immunoSEQ multiplex PCR; TCRdb stores just in-frame clones and leaves some out. Of tens of thousands of clones listed, roughly 85% are singletons. Sequences were derived from peripheral blood, sampled after recovery from COVID-19. These TCRs come from a human donor who had recovered from COVID-19.

There are a few counts of this clone. The CDR3 DNA is TGTGCCAGCAGCTTAGAGGGGGGGACGGTTGCTGAAAAACTGTTTTTT. Translated, it gives CASSLEGGTVAEKLFF. The J gene is TRBJ1-4, the V gene TRBV7-8; D may be TRBD1 (6 bases). V gave up 1 base and J gave up 7 bases, with 16 bases separating them. This CDR3 is built from 16 residues. Germline V lookup: CDR1 SGHVS, CDR2 FQNEAQ. Filled out from reference TRBV7-8 and TRBJ1-4, the complete variable domain reads GAGVSQSPRYKVAKRGQDVALRCDPISGHVSLFWYQQALGQGPEFLTYFQNEAQLDKSGLPSDRFFAERPEGSVSTLKIQRTQQEDSAVYLCASSLEGGTVAEKLFFGSGTQLSVL.

The CDR3 region is CASSFLAGTDTQYF. The CDR3, as DNA: TGTGCCAGCAGTTTCCTAGCGGGAACAGATACGCAGTATTTT. The rearrangement uses TRBV28 and TRBJ2-3; 9 positions match TRBD2. The V gene's germline CDR1 is MDHEN and CDR2 SYDVKM. Trimming removed 3 bases from V and 3 bases from J; junction bases left unmatched: 1. This CDR3 is 14 amino acids long.

Relative to its sample, this clone is medium-sized. J is TRBJ1-5 and V is TRBV3-1 (or the pseudogene TRBV3-2); D gene unclear. Germline V gene sequence: CDR1 LGHDT, CDR2 YNNKEL (reference sequence). The CDR3 consists of 15 residues. V gave up 0 bases and J gave up 0 bases, with 6 bases separating them. CDR3 DNA sequence: TGTGCCAGCAGCCAAGATTGGGATAGCAATCAGCCCCAGCATTTT. Translation: CASSQDWDSNQPQHF.

This chain joins TRBV7-8 and TRBJ2-1; tentative D call: TRBD2 (5 bases). Trimming left V 4 bases short and J 10 bases short, with 11 bases between. The germline V gene has CDR1 SGHVS and CDR2 FQNEAQ. The length of the CDR3 is 12 residues. CDR3 sequence (DNA): TGTGCCAGCAGCTCGAGGGTGCAGGAGCAGTTCTTC. Its protein product is CASSSRVQEQFF.

This rearrangement joins TRBV4-2 to TRBJ1-5; TRBD1 matches 8 bases. V shed 4 bases, J shed 6 bases, and the junction held 5 bases outside the gene matches. The CDR3 length is 14 residues. The germline gives CDR1 LGHNA, CDR2 YNFKEQ. The CDR3 loop reads CASSPDRVFQPQHF. The CDR3 DNA follows: TGTGCCAGCAGCCCGGACAGGGTTTTTCAGCCCCAGCATTTT.

This chain connects TRBV24-1 to TRBJ2-2; no firm D call. The CDR3 is made up of 16 amino acids. Trimming shortened V by 4 bases and J by 5 bases, and 16 bases separated the two germline ends. Germline CDR1 is KGHDR and CDR2 is SFDVKD. The CDR3: CATSDSTRLGTGELFF. CDR3 bases: TGTGCCACCAGTGACTCGACCAGGCTCGGTACCGGGGAGCTGTTTTTT.

The chain is built from TRBV12-5 and TRBJ1-1; tentative D call: TRBD1 (5 bases). Trimming took 3 bases from V and 7 from J, leaving 9 bases between them. This CDR3 spans 12 amino acids. CDR1 and CDR2 from the germline V gene are LGHNT and FRNRAP. CDR3 protein: CASGFGHLEAFF. CDR3 bases: TGTGCTAGTGGTTTTGGACATCTTGAAGCTTTCTTT.

This clone is a singleton in its sample. The chain carries TRBV21-1 and TRBJ2-7; the table gives TRBD2 as D, unverified against the DNA. TRBV21-1 constitutes a pseudogene. This CDR3 contains 15 residues. CDR3 loop: CASTTEGVASYEQYF. The CDR3 coding sequence is TGTGCCAGCACCACGGAGGGAGTAGCGTCCTACGAGCAGTACTTC.

The V call is TRBV12-3 or TRBV12-4, the J call TRBJ2-7; D not resolved. The CDR3 spans 12 residues. Trimming took off 0 bases at V and 6 bases at J, with 6 bases between the two ends. The DNA of the CDR3 is TGTGCCAGCAGTTTAGCCCGCGGCGAGCAGTACTTC. Protein: CASSLARGEQYF.

The chain recombines TRBV29-1 with TRBJ2-6; D is unclear. With 3 bases removed from V and 1 base from J, the gap between germline ends came to 13 bases. This CDR3 has 16 residues. CDR1 and CDR2 from the germline V gene are SQVTM and ANQGSEA. Here the CDR3 DNA reads TGCAGCGTTGAGGCAGGTTTGGGTTCTGGGGCCAACGTCCTGACTTTC. Translation gives CSVEAGLGSGANVLTF.

The J gene is TRBJ1-1, the V gene TRBV5-6; no reliable D call. CDR3 length: 19 amino acids. V gave up 0 bases and J gave up 0 bases, with 21 bases separating them. The V gene's germline CDR1 is SGHDT and CDR2 YYEEEE. CDR3 nucleotide sequence: TGTGCCAGCAGCTTGGACGCTCGAATACTTCGGAGGGTGAACACTGAAGCTTTCTTT. Its protein is CASSLDARILRRVNTEAFF.

This rearrangement joins TRBV19 to TRBJ2-7; D is perhaps TRBD1 (6 bases). The CDR3 is 17 residues long. Germline values: CDR1 LNHDA, CDR2 SQIVND (reference sequence). Trimming pared 3 bases from V and 0 bases from J, leaving 18 bases between. The CDR3 DNA follows: TGTGCCAGTAGTATCGATGGGGGCCCTGGCCCCTCCTACGAGCAGTACTTC. This codes for CASSIDGGPGPSYEQYF.

The chain is built from TRBV5-5 and TRBJ1-1; TRBD1 matches at 8 bases. In germline, CDR1 is SGHKS, CDR2 YYEKEE (reference sequence). The length of the CDR3 is 16 residues. The junction had 10 bases not matched to a gene; V was cut back by 1 base and J by 5 bases. CDR3 nucleotides: TGTGCCAGCAGCTTGTCCCGGACAGGGTACCGAACTGAAGCTTTCTTT. Translation gives CASSLSRTGYRTEAFF. Supplemented by reference TRBV5-5 and TRBJ1-1, the full variable domain reads DAGVTQSPTHLIKTRGQQVTLRCSPISGHKSVSWYQQVLGQGPQFIFQYYEKEERGRGNFPDRFSARQFPNYSSELNVNALLLGDSALYLCASSLSRTGYRTEAFFGQGTRLTVV.

The chain is built from TRBV7-9 and TRBJ2-2; 7 nucleotides agree with TRBD1. The V gene's germline CDR1 is SEHNR and CDR2 FQNEAQ (reference sequence). The length of the CDR3 is 15 residues. The ends lost 4 bases at V and 5 bases at J; junction bases unmatched: 7. Written as DNA, the CDR3 is TGTGCCAGCAGCTCCCGACAGGGTGGGACCGGGGAGCTGTTTTTT. It specifies CASSSRQGGTGELFF.

V gene TRBV7-3 combines with J gene TRBJ2-1; D is undetermined. Trimming removed 5 bases from V and 2 bases from J, with 7 bases in between. Germline values: CDR1 SGHTA, CDR2 FQGTGA. CDR3 length: 13 residues. The CDR3 sequence: CASSLGTYNEQFF. For the CDR3, the DNA is TGTGCCAGCAGCCTAGGCACCTACAATGAGCAGTTCTTC.

The chain couples TRBV28 to TRBJ1-2; D is unclear. Germline V gene sequence: CDR1 MDHEN, CDR2 SYDVKM. V shed 6 bases and J shed 8 bases, with 10 bases lying between them. This CDR3 has 11 amino acids. The CDR3 DNA reads as TGTGCCAGCAGGGACTTTTCGGGCTACACCTTC. It codes for CASRDFSGYTF.

This rearrangement joins TRBV11-2 to TRBJ1-2; D ambiguous. Per germline, CDR1 SGHAT and CDR2 FQNNGV. V was shortened by 2 bases and J by 1 base, with 8 bases between the two germline ends. The CDR3 sequence is 14 residues long. The CDR3 sequence is CASSLSGVNYGYTF. The CDR3, as DNA: TGTGCCAGCAGCTTAAGTGGGGTTAACTATGGCTACACCTTC.

The chain recombines TRBV9 with TRBJ1-1; 7 positions agree with TRBD1. Germline V CDR1 and CDR2: SGDLS, YYNGEE. J was trimmed by 3 bases and V by 0 bases; bases with no gene match: 2. The CDR3 consists of 14 residues. This CDR3 is CASSVEGGDTEAFF. CDR3 bases: TGTGCCAGCAGCGTAGAAGGGGGCGACACTGAAGCTTTCTTT.

This clone was counted once. This same CDR3 is encoded by further DNA sequences in the sample. The chain employs TRBV4-3 and TRBJ2-2; 7 bases are a match to TRBD2. This CDR3 has 15 residues. With 3 bases clipped from V and 0 bases from J, the junction kept 1 base outside the gene matches. Germline CDR1 is LGHNA and CDR2 is YSLEER. The CDR3 sequence is CASSQGTTNTGELFF. The CDR3 bases are TGCGCCAGCAGCCAGGGGACTACGAACACCGGGGAGCTGTTTTTT.

V is TRBV27 and J is TRBJ1-2; D not resolved. This CDR3 has 13 residues. Germline V gene lookup returns CDR1 MNHEY and CDR2 SMNVEV (reference sequence). Trimming shortened V by 7 bases and J by 1 base, and 10 bases separated the two germline ends. In nucleotides, the CDR3 is TGTGCCAGCACCGCCCACATTAACTATGGCTACACCTTC. Translating gives CASTAHINYGYTF.

The rearrangement links TRBV18 to TRBJ2-7; 8 nucleotides agree with TRBD1. From germline, CDR1 is KGHSH and CDR2 LQKENI. The junction had 5 bases not matched to a gene; V was cut back by 5 bases and J by 5 bases. The CDR3 runs 13 residues. The CDR3 DNA reads as TGTGCCAGCTCAGAGACAGGGGAGGACGAGCAGTACTTC. Residues: CASSETGEDEQYF.

Notes on this clone: The sample holds other DNA sequences that translate to the same CDR3. The V gene is TRBV7-9, the J gene TRBJ2-3, with D possibly TRBD1 on 5 matching bases. Trimming stripped 4 bases from V and 2 bases from J, with 10 bases between. The CDR3 covers 14 residues. Looked up from germline, CDR1 is SEHNR and CDR2 is FQNEAQ (reference sequence). CDR3 sequence: CASSSSGNTDTQYF. CDR3 nucleotides: TGTGCCAGCAGCTCGTCAGGGAACACAGATACGCAGTATTTT.

The V gene is TRBV28, the J gene TRBJ1-2, with D possibly matching TRBD1 (5 bases). This CDR3 has 14 residues. CDR1 and CDR2 (germline): MDHEN, SYDVKM. Trimming pared 5 bases from V and 4 bases from J, leaving 14 bases between. The CDR3 is CASSLPGTAYGYTF. In nucleotides, the CDR3 is TGTGCCAGCAGTCTTCCCGGGACGGCCTATGGCTACACCTTC.

The rearrangement links TRBV3-1 (or the pseudogene TRBV3-2) to TRBJ1-2; possibly TRBD1 for D (5 bases). V was pared by 1 base and J by 4 bases, with 16 bases between. Looked up from germline, CDR1 is LGHDT and CDR2 is YNNKEL (reference sequence). There are 16 residues in the CDR3. CDR3 in DNA: TGTGCCAGCAGCCAAGGGGGCCTAGGGTCGGTCTATGGCTACACCTTC. This gives the protein CASSQGGLGSVYGYTF.

The chain combines TRBV12-3 or TRBV12-4 with TRBJ1-2, with D tentatively TRBD1 (6 bases). This CDR3 is built from 13 residues. Trimming cost V 7 bases and J 4 bases, with 13 bases left between them. CDR3 nucleotides: TGTGCCAGCACCATACAGGGCTTCTATGGCTACACCTTC. Protein product: CASTIQGFYGYTF.

The chain has TRBV7-3 and TRBJ2-1; a possible D gene is TRBD1 (5 bases). CDR3 length: 13 amino acids. V was clipped by 3 bases and J by 14 bases, with 17 bases between them. The V gene's germline CDR1 is SGHTA and CDR2 FQGTGA. The CDR3 DNA is TGTGCCAGCAGCTTGGACATATTGGGCATTAAGTTCTTC. Its protein product is CASSLDILGIKFF.

The chain uses TRBV27 and TRBJ1-1; a weak D match, TRBD1 (6 bases). V was cut by 5 bases and J by 5 bases, with 12 bases left in between. Germline loops: CDR1 MNHEY, CDR2 SMNVEV (reference sequence). The CDR3 totals 13 residues. The CDR3 region is CASSQNRETEAFF. CDR3 bases: TGTGCCAGCAGTCAAAACAGGGAGACTGAAGCTTTCTTT.

In its sample, this clone was seen a few times. The chain links TRBV29-1 to TRBJ1-4; 10 bases fit TRBD1. Germline V gene sequence: CDR1 SQVTM, CDR2 ANQGSEA. The CDR3 is 13 amino acids. The junction had 3 bases not matched to a gene; V was cut back by 5 bases and J by 6 bases. The DNA for the CDR3 is TGCAGCGTTAGGGACAGGGGAGATGAAAAACTGTTTTTT. Translated, it gives CSVRDRGDEKLFF. The entire variable domain, with the rest obtained from reference TRBV29-1 and TRBJ1-4, is as follows: SAVISQKPSRDICQRGTSLTIQCQVDSQVTMMFWYRQQPGQSLTLIATANQGSEATYESGFVIDKFPISRPNLTFSTLTVSNMSPEDSSIYLCSVRDRGDEKLFFGSGTQLSVL.

This clone occurred a few times. The chain links TRBV5-5 to TRBJ1-2, with D possibly TRBD1 on 5 matching bases. CDR1 is SGHKS, CDR2 YYEKEE, per germline (reference sequence). The CDR3 sequence is 15 residues long. V lost 3 bases, J lost 2 bases, and 14 bases lay in between. CDR3 DNA: TGTGCCAGCAGCTGGGGATGGTGGGACAACTATGGCTACACCTTC. Encoded protein: CASSWGWWDNYGYTF.

This clone was seen a single time. The chain has TRBV3-1 (or the pseudogene TRBV3-2) and TRBJ2-1; TRBD2 matches 7 bases. Germline CDR1 is LGHDT and CDR2 is YNNKEL (reference sequence). There are 15 residues in the CDR3. Trimming cost V 0 bases and J 4 bases; bases outside gene matches: 3. CDR3: CASSQEGGSYNEQFF. CDR3 in DNA: TGTGCCAGCAGCCAAGAGGGCGGGAGTTACAATGAGCAGTTCTTC.

The chain recombines TRBV19 with TRBJ2-3; the D gene is possibly TRBD1 (6 bases). Looked up from germline, CDR1 is LNHDA and CDR2 is SQIVND (reference sequence). The CDR3 is 12 residues long. The V end lost 8 bases, the J end lost 3 bases, and 9 bases lay between the germline ends. The CDR3 nucleotides read TGTGCCAGTGAGGGGGTGACAGATACGCAGTATTTT. Its translation is CASEGVTDTQYF.

The chain carries TRBV28 and TRBJ2-3, with D unclear. Per germline, CDR1 MDHEN and CDR2 SYDVKM. The CDR3 sequence is 14 residues long. Deletions cut 2 bases from V and 2 bases from J, with 8 bases between. The CDR3 sequence: CASSLLGLTDTQYF. For the CDR3, the DNA is TGTGCCAGCAGTTTACTAGGGCTCACAGATACGCAGTATTTT.